Following are 20 T cell receptor beta chains from one sample sequenced in a study of shared clonotypes between healthy human individuals. Sequenced by immunoSEQ multiplex PCR; TCRdb stores in-frame clones only, minus some. The sample includes about a million clones, roughly 80% of them seen just once. Sequenced input: memory CD4+ T cells sorted from blood. Subset given: CD45RA-negative fraction. The receptors were gathered from a man between 18 and 35 years old in good health.

The V gene is TRBV19, the J gene TRBJ1-1, with D perhaps matching TRBD1 (5 bases). Trimming removed 5 bases from V and 5 bases from J, with 12 bases in between. Germline lookup yields CDR1 LNHDA and CDR2 SQIVND (reference sequence). The CDR3 totals 13 residues. DNA for the CDR3: TGTGCCAGTAGTCCCGCAGGGTATACTGAAGCTTTCTTT. As protein: CASSPAGYTEAFF.

V gene TRBV2 combines with J gene TRBJ1-6; 8 bases line up with TRBD1. The CDR3 contains 13 residues. The trim removed 9 bases at V and 6 bases at J, leaving 4 bases unmatched. The germline V gene encodes CDR1 SNHLY and CDR2 FYNNEI. The chain's CDR3 is CARQDRGNSPLHF. In DNA, the CDR3 is TGTGCCAGACAAGACAGGGGTAATTCACCCCTCCACTTT.

This clone was detected once. This chain links TRBV4-3 with TRBJ2-2; D unresolved. This CDR3 has 16 residues. The V and J ends lost 1 base and 4 bases respectively, with 13 bases between them. Germline V gene sequence: CDR1 LGHNA, CDR2 YSLEER. The CDR3 DNA sequence: TGCGCCAGCAGCCAAGGGCTAGAAGACCGCACCGGGGAGCTGTTTTTT. The encoded protein is CASSQGLEDRTGELFF.

The chain employs TRBV5-1 and TRBJ2-1; D perhaps matches TRBD2 (5 bases). Looked up from germline, CDR1 is SGHRS and CDR2 is YFSETQ. Trimming cost V 9 bases and J 0 bases, with 13 bases left between them. The CDR3 is 14 amino acids. CDR3 loop: CATAWESSYNEQFF. CDR3 coding DNA: TGCGCCACCGCGTGGGAGAGCTCCTACAATGAGCAGTTCTTC.

The gene calls are TRBV18 and TRBJ2-7; the match to TRBD1 covers 12 bases. CDR3 length: 17 residues. CDR1 and CDR2 (germline): KGHSH, LQKENI. Trimming cost V 1 base and J 3 bases; bases outside gene matches: 7. This chain's CDR3 is CASSPRQGQGADYEQYF. CDR3 nucleotides: TGTGCCAGCTCACCACGACAGGGACAGGGGGCCGACTACGAGCAGTACTTC.

The chain links TRBV27 to TRBJ2-1; D uncertain. The CDR3 covers 13 residues. Trimming stripped 6 bases from V and 4 bases from J, with 10 bases between. The germline gives CDR1 MNHEY, CDR2 SMNVEV (reference sequence). CDR3 coding DNA: TGTGCCAGCAGCTTAGGCAAATACAATGAGCAGTTCTTC. This gives the protein CASSLGKYNEQFF.

This chain joins TRBV10-3 and TRBJ2-2; 7 positions agree with TRBD1. This CDR3 spans 15 amino acids. Germline CDR1 reads ENHRY; CDR2 reads SYGVKD. The trim removed 4 bases at V and 4 bases at J, leaving 6 bases unmatched. This chain's CDR3 is CAISADRVGTGELFF. The CDR3 DNA reads as TGTGCCATCAGTGCAGACAGGGTCGGCACCGGGGAGCTGTTTTTT.

The V call is TRBV7-9, the J call TRBJ1-1, with 7 bases aligning to TRBD1. With V trimmed by 6 bases and J by 5 bases, 9 bases remained unmatched. The CDR3 has 14 amino acids. Germline CDR1 is SEHNR and CDR2 is FQNEAQ (reference sequence). Written as DNA, the CDR3 is TGTGCCAGCAGACGCACAGGGGCGGGGACTGAAGCTTTCTTT. Protein: CASRRTGAGTEAFF.

The chain joins TRBV29-1 to TRBJ1-2, with D unresolved. V was pared by 4 bases and J by 8 bases, with 17 bases between. The CDR3 loop spans 13 amino acids. Germline V CDR1 and CDR2: SQVTM, ANQGSEA. CDR3 DNA sequence: TGCAGCGTTGCGGTCGCCGTCACATTAGGCTACACCTTC. Translated: CSVAVAVTLGYTF.

The V gene is TRBV5-4, the J gene TRBJ2-5; maybe TRBD1 (5 bases). Looked up from germline, CDR1 is SGHNT and CDR2 is YYREEE (reference sequence). Deletions cut 0 bases from V and 5 bases from J, with 20 bases between. There are 17 residues in the CDR3. Here the CDR3 DNA reads TGTGCCAGCAGCTTGGGAGGCCAACTCACAGGATTTGAGACCCAGTACTTC. It encodes CASSLGGQLTGFETQYF.

The rearrangement uses TRBV27 and TRBJ2-7; a possible D gene is TRBD2 (6 bases). Germline loops: CDR1 MNHEY, CDR2 SMNVEV (reference sequence). The V and J ends lost 3 bases and 3 bases respectively, with 12 bases between them. The CDR3 spans 14 residues. CDR3 in DNA: TGTGCCAGCAGTTTCCGGGACTGGCACTACGAGCAGTACTTC. Translating gives CASSFRDWHYEQYF.

This clone was recorded a few times. The sample carries other DNA sequences with the same CDR3. For the CDR3, the DNA is TGCAGCGTAGGGACTAGCGGGAGTTACGAGCAGTACTTC. It specifies CSVGTSGSYEQYF. J is TRBJ2-7 and V is TRBV29-1, with 14 bases that match TRBD2. CDR3 size: 13 residues. Germline V gene data show CDR1 as SQVTM and CDR2 as ANQGSEA. Losses at the gene ends were 6 bases for V and 4 bases for J; bases not matched to a gene: 2.

This clone showed up many times. The chain combines TRBV2 with TRBJ2-3, with 9 bases identical to TRBD1. The CDR3 has 15 amino acids. Germline CDR1 SNHLY, CDR2 FYNNEI. After removal of 8 bases from V and 0 bases from J, the junction contained 6 bases not matched to a gene. CDR3 DNA: TGTGCCAGCGGACTGACAGGGGGAAGCACAGATACGCAGTATTTT. It yields the protein CASGLTGGSTDTQYF.

The J gene is TRBJ1-1, the V gene TRBV11-1, with D perhaps matching TRBD1 (5 bases). V was cut by 7 bases and J by 4 bases, with 13 bases left in between. The CDR3 is 13 amino acids. Germline lookup yields CDR1 SGHAT and CDR2 FQDESV (reference sequence). The CDR3 region is CASTRTGSTEAFF. The CDR3 coding sequence is TGTGCCAGCACCCGAACAGGAAGCACTGAAGCTTTCTTT.

The chain is built from TRBV2 and TRBJ1-4, with TRBD1 matching 7 bases. J was trimmed by 6 bases and V by 5 bases; bases with no gene match: 6. The V gene's germline CDR1 is SNHLY and CDR2 FYNNEI. The CDR3 length is 14 residues. Here the CDR3 reads CASSTTGKDEKLFF. CDR3 in DNA: TGTGCCAGCAGTACGACAGGGAAGGATGAAAAACTGTTTTTT.

The gene calls are TRBV6-6 and TRBJ2-5; D gene ambiguous. The CDR3 covers 12 residues. V gave up 6 bases and J gave up 5 bases, with 10 bases separating them. From germline, CDR1 is MNHNY and CDR2 SVGAGI (reference sequence). CDR3 amino acids: CASSLVKETQYF. CDR3 nucleotide sequence: TGTGCCAGCAGCCTCGTAAAGGAGACCCAGTACTTC.

The J gene is TRBJ2-5, the V gene TRBV18; D remains ambiguous. CDR1 and CDR2 from the germline V gene are KGHSH and LQKENI. V lost 5 bases, J lost 3 bases, and 7 bases lay in between. The CDR3 contains 12 residues. The CDR3 region is CASSGSKETQYF. CDR3 nucleotide sequence: TGTGCCAGCTCAGGCTCAAAAGAGACCCAGTACTTC.

V usage is TRBV5-5 and J usage is TRBJ2-3; 8 bases align to TRBD1. The germline V gene encodes CDR1 SGHKS and CDR2 YYEKEE (reference sequence). The CDR3 consists of 16 residues. Trimming removed 1 base from V and 4 bases from J; junction bases left unmatched: 8. The CDR3 DNA is TGTGCCAGCAGCTTGCAGGGGGCGGTAGTCCCAGATACGCAGTATTTT. Translated: CASSLQGAVVPDTQYF.

This sequence joins TRBV10-3 and TRBJ2-5, with unresolved D. Germline CDR1 and CDR2: ENHRY and SYGVKD. This CDR3 is 10 amino acids long. V was trimmed by 10 bases and J by 5 bases, leaving 8 bases between them. CDR3 sequence: CATGGETQYF. The DNA of the CDR3 is TGTGCCACGGGTGGGGAGACCCAGTACTTC.

This clone was recorded many times. The chain links TRBV7-9 to TRBJ1-1; D uncertain. CDR1 is SEHNR, CDR2 FQNEAQ, per germline (reference sequence). V lost 1 base, J lost 10 bases, and 7 bases lay in between. The CDR3 is 11 amino acids. Here the CDR3 reads CASSLEVAAFF. As DNA, the CDR3 is TGTGCCAGCAGCTTAGAGGTGGCAGCTTTCTTT.